This T cell receptor beta chain is drawn from a study of beta chain features in type 1 diabetes. Study-level results: Using cDNA template may skew counts toward highly expressing activated cells.

Expressed TCRB transcripts were sequenced after all isolated RNA was converted to cDNA. Here immunoSEQ multiplex PCR was the method, and the copy in TCRdb shows in-frame clones only, minus some. The sample yields around 300,000 clones, 7% to 9% seen once. As to this clone: Its antigen is not identified.

Each sorted fraction was over 95% pure. Germline-derived CDR1 and CDR2 are SGHNT and YENEEA. CDR3 length: 18 residues. Deletions cut 1 base from V and 0 bases from J, with 16 bases between. Sequenced material: central memory CD4+ T cells from blood. This chain connects TRBV11-3 to TRBJ2-4; D perhaps matches TRBD2 (6 bases). The origin of this receptor is a woman aged 18 to 35 in good health. The CDR3 coding sequence is TGTGCCAGCAGCTTAGGGGACTGGAACAAAATAGCCAAAAACATTCAGTACTTC. This gives the protein CASSLGDWNKIAKNIQYF.